This is a list of T cell receptor beta chains from one sample in a study of blood T cell repertoires in COVID-19. Some clones are missing from TCRdb's copy, which holds only in-frame ones; the method was immunoSEQ multiplex PCR. The sample consists of 200,000 to 250,000 clones, less than 85% of them appearing once. Sequencing was done on a sample of peripheral blood. These receptors came from a woman in her sixties or seventies with acute or convalescent COVID-19. Both conserved end residues are part of each CDR3. D genes are given only for firm matches. Expanded clones get a size class; other rows say once, few or many, or leave the size out.

j_gene | abundance | d_gene | v_gene | CDR3nt | CDR3aa
TRBJ2-3 | - | - | TRBV11-2 | TGTGCCAGCAGCTTAGCGGGAGGCACAGATACGCAGTATTTT | CASSLAGGTDTQYF
TRBJ2-7 | - | - | TRBV30 | TGTGCCTGGAGTCTATTCCGGGACACCTCCTACGAGCAGTACTTC | CAWSLFRDTSYEQYF
TRBJ1-4 | - | - | TRBV29-1 | TGCAGCGTTGGACAACCCGACAGGAATGAAAAACTGTTTTTT | CSVGQPDRNEKLFF
TRBJ2-7 | - | - | TRBV5-1 | TGCGCCAGCGGTGACAGTACCTACGAGCAGTACTTC | CASGDSTYEQYF
TRBJ1-2 | - | TRBD1 | TRBV9 | TGTGCCAGCAGCGTAGAGGGACAGGGGATACCCAACTATGGCTACACCTTC | CASSVEGQGIPNYGYTF
TRBJ2-2 | - | TRBD2 | TRBV24-1 | TGTGCCACCAGTGACTGGACTAGCGGGATTAACACCGGGGAGCTGTTTTTT | CATSDWTSGINTGELFF
TRBJ1-5 | - | - | TRBV11-3 | TGTGCCAGCAGCTTAGCTGGAGGGATCAGGCCCCAGCATTTT | CASSLAGGIRPQHF
TRBJ2-3 | - | - | TRBV29-1 | TGCAGCGTTGATCGCGGATACACAGATACGCAGTATTTT | CSVDRGYTDTQYF
TRBJ2-7 | - | TRBD1 | TRBV5-5 | TGTGCCAGCAGCGATAGACAGGGGACGGCTTACGAGCAGTACTTC | CASSDRQGTAYEQYF
TRBJ2-2 | once | TRBD2 | TRBV25-1 | TGTGCCAGTTCCTCGGGCGGGAGTCTTACCGGGGAGCTGTTTTTT | CASSSGGSLTGELFF
TRBJ2-2 | - | - | TRBV6-5 | TGTGCCAGCAGTCGTGGCCTGACCGGGGAGCTGTTTTTT | CASSRGLTGELFF
TRBJ2-1 | once | - | TRBV10-3 | TGTGCCATTTTGGACTACCCCGGTCGGAATGAGCAGTTCTTC | CAILDYPGRNEQFF
TRBJ1-1 | - | TRBD1 | TRBV28 | TGTGCCAGCACCCCGCAGGGGGGCGGCACTGAAGCTTTCTTT | CASTPQGGGTEAFF
TRBJ1-1 | - | - | TRBV2 | TGTGCCAGCAAATGGGGGGACCGAAAAAACACTGAAGCTTTCTTT | CASKWGDRKNTEAFF
TRBJ1-2 | - | - | TRBV5-1 | TGCGCCAGCAGCTCCTTCAATGGGCAAAAAGGGGATGGCTACACCTTC | CASSSFNGQKGDGYTF
TRBJ1-5 | - | TRBD1 | TRBV7-8 | TGTGCCAGCAGCTTAGCTGGGACAGCTGATCAGCCCCAGCATTTT | CASSLAGTADQPQHF
TRBJ1-4 | once | - | TRBV18 | TGTGCCAGCTCACCAATACCGGATGAAAAACTGTTTTTT | CASSPIPDEKLFF
TRBJ2-7 | - | TRBD1 | TRBV27 | TGTGCCAGCAGTAGAGGGACAGGGGGCTTCTACGAGCAGTACTTC | CASSRGTGGFYEQYF
TRBJ2-7 | few | TRBD1 | TRBV28 | TGTGCCAGCAGTTTTTGGCAGGGGGCTTACGAGCAGTACTTC | CASSFWQGAYEQYF
TRBJ2-7 | - | - | TRBV7-9 | TGTGCCAGCAGCTTTTCCGGGTCCTACGAGCAGTACTTC | CASSFSGSYEQYF
TRBJ1-5 | - | TRBD1 | TRBV2 | TGTGCCAGCAGTGCGGACAGGGTGGTTCAGCCCCAGCATTTT | CASSADRVVQPQHF
TRBJ1-3 | once | - | TRBV10-3 | TGTGCCATCAGTGGACAGCCCTCTGGAAACACCATATATTTT | CAISGQPSGNTIYF
TRBJ2-1 | - | - | TRBV29-1 | TGCAGCGTTGCGGTCCTTCGGGTCAATGAGCAGTTCTTC | CSVAVLRVNEQFF
TRBJ1-4 | few | TRBD1 | TRBV5-1 | TGCGCCAGCAGCTTGGAAGGGACAGGGGATGAAAAACTGTTTTTT | CASSLEGTGDEKLFF
TRBJ1-1 | - | - | TRBV5-1 | TGCGCCAGCAGCCGTACCTCAGGGAACACTGAAGCTTTCTTT | CASSRTSGNTEAFF